This record looks at one T cell receptor (beta chain) sequence and its context. Its antigen is not known. This sample is part of a study of T cell responses to AZD1222 COVID-19 vaccine. Findings and limits, study-wide: Clonal diversity was possibly underestimated, and white British individuals and females predominated among donors.

V was pared by 10 bases and J by 8 bases, with 16 bases of the junction left unmatched. Germline V gives CDR1 SGHAT, CDR2 FQNNGV. This CDR3 has 14 residues. The repertoire was sequenced with immunoSEQ multiplex PCR; TCRdb's copy has only in-frame clones and lacks some. The sample has some 79,000 clones, roughly 75% seen once. The rearrangement joins TRBV11-2 to TRBJ2-5; 7 bases align to TRBD1. The specimen comprised peripheral blood, sampled 28 days after the second AZD1222 dose. This receptor was taken from an adult who received the AZD1222 COVID-19 vaccine. DNA of the CDR3: TGTGCCACCCACAGGGGAAACCCTCGGTATACCCAGTACTTC. Translation gives CATHRGNPRYTQYF.